Presented here are 20 T cell receptor beta chains from one specimen sequenced in a study of pediatric ulcerative colitis. Only in-frame clones appear in the TCRdb table, and some are missing; sequencing was by immunoSEQ multiplex PCR. Among some 57,000 clones listed, approximately 87% were seen once. The sequencing sample was made of blood. The source of these receptors is a boy between 10 and 17 years old who was a control in a study of pediatric ulcerative colitis.

The chain combines TRBV27 with TRBJ2-5, with a weak D call TRBD2 (7 bases). The CDR3 contains 16 residues. Germline assignment: CDR1 MNHEY and CDR2 SMNVEV (reference sequence). Trimming pared 5 bases from V and 5 bases from J, leaving 21 bases between. CDR3 nucleotides: TGTGCCAGCAGTCTAAGGGGGGGGATACTAGGGGAGACCCAGTACTTC. Translation gives CASSLRGGILGETQYF.

The chain carries TRBV28 and TRBJ2-2; TRBD1 matches at 9 bases. The CDR3 runs 15 residues. After removal of 4 bases from V and 3 bases from J, the junction contained 3 bases not matched to a gene. Germline lookup yields CDR1 MDHEN and CDR2 SYDVKM. CDR3 in amino acids: CASSSGQGDTGELFF. The CDR3 DNA sequence: TGTGCCAGCAGTTCGGGACAGGGAGACACCGGGGAGCTGTTTTTT.

This clone came up a few times. The rearrangement joins TRBV27 to TRBJ2-3, with 8 bases lining up with TRBD1. J lost 0 bases, V lost 5 bases, and 7 bases had no gene match. The CDR3 runs 16 residues. Per germline, CDR1 MNHEY and CDR2 SMNVEV (reference sequence). CDR3 amino acids: CASSPRTGLSTDTQYF. CDR3 in DNA: TGTGCCAGCAGTCCCCGGACAGGGCTGAGCACAGATACGCAGTATTTT.

This clone was recorded once. The CDR3 region has the DNA TGTGCCAGCAGCTACGGAGGTCCGACGCAGTATTTT. Encoded protein: CASSYGGPTQYF. This chain connects TRBV11-2 to TRBJ2-3; a possible D gene is TRBD2 (5 bases). V was cut by 4 bases and J by 9 bases, with 11 bases left in between. Germline CDR1 reads SGHAT; CDR2 reads FQNNGV. The CDR3 is made up of 12 amino acids. Combining the CDR3 with reference TRBV11-2 and TRBJ2-3 gives the whole variable domain EAGVAQSPRYKIIEKRQSVAFWCNPISGHATLYWYQQILGQGPKLLIQFQNNGVVDDSQLPKDRFSAERLKGVDSTLKIQPAKLEDSAVYLCASSYGGPTQYFGPGTRLTVL.

The J gene is TRBJ1-4, the V gene TRBV29-1, with 8 bases identical to TRBD1. Germline-derived CDR1 and CDR2 are SQVTM and ANQGSEA. V was pared by 3 bases and J by 10 bases, with 4 bases of the junction left unmatched. CDR3 length: 12 residues. Here the CDR3 reads CSVDRGLGKLFF. DNA of the CDR3: TGCAGCGTTGACAGGGGGCTCGGAAAACTGTTTTTT. The variable domain in full, with the rest retrieved from reference TRBV29-1 and TRBJ1-4, is SAVISQKPSRDICQRGTSLTIQCQVDSQVTMMFWYRQQPGQSLTLIATANQGSEATYESGFVIDKFPISRPNLTFSTLTVSNMSPEDSSIYLCSVDRGLGKLFFGSGTQLSVL.

The chain couples TRBV19 to TRBJ2-1; tentatively, D is TRBD1 (6 bases). V lost 3 bases and J 2 bases, leaving 11 bases between the germline ends. The length of the CDR3 is 15 residues. Per the germline V gene, CDR1 is LNHDA and CDR2 is SQIVND (reference sequence). CDR3 residues: CASSIARGPYNEQFF. As DNA, the CDR3 is TGTGCCAGTAGTATCGCCAGGGGCCCCTACAATGAGCAGTTCTTC.

The chain combines TRBV19 with TRBJ2-6; TRBD2 might be the D (5 bases). Trimming took 7 bases from V and 0 from J, leaving 16 bases between them. CDR3 size: 17 residues. Germline V gives CDR1 LNHDA, CDR2 SQIVND (reference sequence). CDR3 sequence: CASTGFRAISGANVLTF. DNA of the CDR3: TGTGCCAGTACGGGGTTTCGGGCAATCTCTGGGGCCAACGTCCTGACTTTC. The full variable domain, with the rest looked up from reference TRBV19 and TRBJ2-6, is DGGITQSPKYLFRKEGQNVTLSCEQNLNHDAMYWYRQDPGQGLRLIYYSQIVNDFQKGDIAEGYSVSREKKESFPLTVTSAQKNPTAFYLCASTGFRAISGANVLTFGAGSRLTVL.

The count of this clone is one. The CDR3 here is CASGPRTSGTEQYF. In DNA form, the CDR3 reads TGTGCCAGCGGCCCCCGGACTAGCGGGACCGAGCAGTACTTC. The rearrangement uses TRBV28 and TRBJ2-7; 12 positions agree with TRBD2. In germline, CDR1 is MDHEN, CDR2 SYDVKM. Losses at the gene ends were 8 bases for V and 6 bases for J; bases not matched to a gene: 8. The CDR3 sequence is 14 residues long.

The chain links TRBV7-2 to TRBJ1-1; D not resolved. The CDR3 has 13 amino acids. V was shortened by 6 bases and J by 6 bases, with 14 bases between the two germline ends. Germline loops: CDR1 SGHTA, CDR2 FQGNSA. Written as DNA, the CDR3 is TGTGCCAGCAGACCCCCTTCGTTAGCTGAAGCTTTCTTT. Protein: CASRPPSLAEAFF. The whole variable domain, filled in from reference TRBV7-2 and TRBJ1-1, reads GAGVSQSPSNKVTEKGKDVELRCDPISGHTALYWYRQSLGQGLEFLIYFQGNSAPDKSGLPSDRFSAERTGGSVSTLTIQRTQQEDSAVYLCASRPPSLAEAFFGQGTRLTVV.

The rearrangement joins TRBV23-1 to TRBJ2-5; D tentatively fits TRBD1 or TRBD2 (5 bases each). TRBV23-1 carries the ORF label, with uncertain function. The CDR3 is 17 residues long. The germline V and J ends were trimmed by 6 bases and 1 base, with 21 bases remaining between them. The CDR3 DNA follows: TGCGCCAGCAGAGATTCCTTGCCGGGGCCTGGCCAAGAGACCCAGTACTTC. Translated: CASRDSLPGPGQETQYF.

The rearrangement uses TRBV27 and TRBJ2-5; 9 bases are a match to TRBD1. The CDR3 length is 16 residues. V lost 5 bases, J lost 2 bases, and 9 bases stayed unmatched. Germline V gives CDR1 MNHEY, CDR2 SMNVEV (reference sequence). The DNA of the CDR3 is TGTGCCAGCAGTCCCCCGGGACAGGGTTTTCAAGAGACCCAGTACTTC. Residues: CASSPPGQGFQETQYF.

V is TRBV9 and J is TRBJ1-2; tentatively, D is TRBD1 (5 bases). V shed 4 bases and J shed 4 bases, with 14 bases lying between them. The germline gives CDR1 SGDLS, CDR2 YYNGEE. This CDR3 is built from 14 residues. The DNA for the CDR3 is TGTGCCAGCAGCCCCGGCCAGGGAATCTATGGCTACACCTTC. This translates into CASSPGQGIYGYTF.

The gene calls are TRBV27 and TRBJ1-1; 11 bases agree with TRBD1. V trimming: 5 bases; J trimming: 4 bases; junction bases outside the gene matches: 6. The CDR3 extends over 15 amino acids. The germline V gene encodes CDR1 MNHEY and CDR2 SMNVEV (reference sequence). CDR3 in DNA: TGTGCCAGCAGTCTCGGGACAGGGGGATCCACTGAAGCTTTCTTT. Its protein is CASSLGTGGSTEAFF.

The gene calls are TRBV28 and TRBJ1-2; D uncertain. This CDR3 comprises 13 residues. V lost 2 bases, J lost 4 bases, and 8 bases lay in between. CDR1 is MDHEN and CDR2 is SYDVKM in the germline V gene. The DNA for the CDR3 is TGTGCCAGCAGTTTACCACTATTCTATGGCTACACCTTC. This encodes CASSLPLFYGYTF.

The CDR3 nucleotides are TGTGCCAGTAGTATAGTGCCAGGACGAGGCTATGGCTACACCTTC. It specifies CASSIVPGRGYGYTF. V usage is TRBV19 and J usage is TRBJ1-2; unclear D gene. The germline V gene has CDR1 LNHDA and CDR2 SQIVND (reference sequence). Trimming left V 1 base short and J 4 bases short, with 13 bases between. The CDR3 loop spans 15 amino acids.

The rearrangement uses TRBV27 and TRBJ2-3; D is unresolved. The V gene lost 4 bases and the J gene lost 4 bases, with 21 bases spanning the gap. CDR3 length equals 17 residues. Germline V lookup: CDR1 MNHEY, CDR2 SMNVEV (reference sequence). CDR3 DNA sequence: TGTGCCAGCAGTTCCGCGGCGGTGCCTTGGGTGCCAGATACGCAGTATTTT. This codes for CASSSAAVPWVPDTQYF.

The chain is built from TRBV5-1 and TRBJ2-7, with D unclear. Trimming took 6 bases from V and 3 from J, leaving 19 bases between them. The length of the CDR3 is 15 residues. Germline V gene data show CDR1 as SGHRS and CDR2 as YFSETQ. The CDR3 DNA is TGCGCCAGCACCCTCGCCTCCGGGTCCTACTACGAGCAGTACTTC. Protein: CASTLASGSYYEQYF.

The chain uses TRBV2 and TRBJ2-7, with TRBD2 matching 15 bases. Trimming removed 1 base from V and 4 bases from J; junction bases left unmatched: 8. This CDR3 has 18 amino acids. Germline loops: CDR1 SNHLY, CDR2 FYNNEI. CDR3: CASSEGTSGRALVYEQYF. For the CDR3, the DNA is TGTGCCAGCAGTGAAGGGACTAGCGGGAGGGCCCTTGTTTACGAGCAGTACTTC.

V usage is TRBV4-3 and J usage is TRBJ1-2; D remains unclear. Trimming stripped 0 bases from V and 4 bases from J, with 9 bases between. CDR3 length: 14 amino acids. CDR1 and CDR2 (germline): LGHNA, YSLEER. CDR3 region: CASSQESTLYGYTF. The CDR3 DNA reads as TGCGCCAGCAGCCAAGAGTCCACCCTCTATGGCTACACCTTC.

This rearrangement joins TRBV6-5 to TRBJ2-1; 11 nucleotides line up with TRBD2. This CDR3 region has 15 residues. The V and J ends lost 6 bases and 4 bases, in that order; junction bases with no gene match: 5. From germline, CDR1 is MNHEY and CDR2 SVGAGI. The CDR3 reads CASSPTSGTYNEQFF. The CDR3, as DNA: TGTGCCAGCAGCCCGACTAGCGGGACATACAATGAGCAGTTCTTC.